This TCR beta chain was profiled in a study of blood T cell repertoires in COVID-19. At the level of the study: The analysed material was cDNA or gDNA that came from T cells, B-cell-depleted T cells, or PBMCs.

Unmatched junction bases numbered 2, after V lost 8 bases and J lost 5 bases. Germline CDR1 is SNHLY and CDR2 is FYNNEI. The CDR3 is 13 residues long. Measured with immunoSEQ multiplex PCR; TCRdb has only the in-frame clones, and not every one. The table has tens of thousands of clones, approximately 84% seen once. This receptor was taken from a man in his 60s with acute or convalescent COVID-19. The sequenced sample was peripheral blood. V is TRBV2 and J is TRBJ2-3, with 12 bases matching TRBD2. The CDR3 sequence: CASGGLAGDTQYF. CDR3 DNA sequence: TGTGCCAGCGGGGGACTAGCGGGAGATACGCAGTATTTT.